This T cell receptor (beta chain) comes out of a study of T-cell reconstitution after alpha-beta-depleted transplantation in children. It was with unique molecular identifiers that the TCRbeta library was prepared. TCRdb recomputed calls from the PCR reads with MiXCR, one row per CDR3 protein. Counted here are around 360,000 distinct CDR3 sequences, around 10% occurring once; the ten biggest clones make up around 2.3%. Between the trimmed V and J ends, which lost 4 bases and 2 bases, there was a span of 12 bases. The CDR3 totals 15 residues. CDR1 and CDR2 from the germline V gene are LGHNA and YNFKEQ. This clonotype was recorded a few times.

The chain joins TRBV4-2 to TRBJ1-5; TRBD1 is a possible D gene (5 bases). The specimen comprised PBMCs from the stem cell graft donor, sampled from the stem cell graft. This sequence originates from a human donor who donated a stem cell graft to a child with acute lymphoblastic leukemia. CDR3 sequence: CASSPRGGGNQPQHF. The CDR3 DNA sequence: TGTGCCAGCAGCCCACGGGGGGGTGGCAATCAGCCCCAGCATTTT.